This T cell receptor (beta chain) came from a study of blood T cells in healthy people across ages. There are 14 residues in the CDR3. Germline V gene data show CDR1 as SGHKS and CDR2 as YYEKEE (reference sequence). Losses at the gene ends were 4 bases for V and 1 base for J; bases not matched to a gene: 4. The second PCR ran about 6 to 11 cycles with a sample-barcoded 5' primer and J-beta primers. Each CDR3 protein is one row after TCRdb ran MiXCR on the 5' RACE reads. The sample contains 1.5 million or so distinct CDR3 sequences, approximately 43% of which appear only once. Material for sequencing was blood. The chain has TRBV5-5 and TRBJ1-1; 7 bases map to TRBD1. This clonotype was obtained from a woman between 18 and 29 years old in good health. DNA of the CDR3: TGTGCCAGCAGCAAGGGACAGTCGAACACTGAAGCTTTCTTT. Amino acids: CASSKGQSNTEAFF.